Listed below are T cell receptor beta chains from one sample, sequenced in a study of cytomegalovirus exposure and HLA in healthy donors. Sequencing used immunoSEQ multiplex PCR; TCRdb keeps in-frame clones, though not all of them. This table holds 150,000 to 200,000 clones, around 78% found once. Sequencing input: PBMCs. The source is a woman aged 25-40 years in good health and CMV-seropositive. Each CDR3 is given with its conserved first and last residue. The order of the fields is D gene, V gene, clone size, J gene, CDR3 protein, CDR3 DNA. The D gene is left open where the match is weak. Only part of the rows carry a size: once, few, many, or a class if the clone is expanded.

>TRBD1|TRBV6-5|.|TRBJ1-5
CASSYSITGDQPQHF
TGTGCCAGCAGTTACTCGATAACAGGGGATCAGCCCCAGCATTTT
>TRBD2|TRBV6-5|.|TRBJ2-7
CASTPTSGRGNEQYF
TGTGCCAGCACCCCGACTAGCGGGAGAGGAAACGAGCAGTACTTC
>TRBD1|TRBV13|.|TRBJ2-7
CASSRLGQAHEQYF
TGTGCCAGCAGTCGATTGGGACAGGCTCACGAGCAGTACTTC
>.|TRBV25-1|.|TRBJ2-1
CASKGLANNEQFF
TGTGCCAGCAAAGGGCTAGCCAACAATGAGCAGTTCTTC
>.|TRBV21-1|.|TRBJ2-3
CASSKVVGQGPLTDTQYF
TGTGCCAGCAGCAAAGTAGTCGGACAGGGGCCGCTCACAGATACGCAGTATTTT
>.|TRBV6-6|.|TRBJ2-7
CASSYTLGEQYF
TGTGCCAGCAGTTACACCCTAGGCGAGCAGTACTTC
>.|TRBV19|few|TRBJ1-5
CASKEGRELFNQPQHF
TGTGCCAGTAAGGAGGGGAGAGAACTGTTCAATCAGCCCCAGCATTTT
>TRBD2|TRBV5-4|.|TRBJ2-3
CASSPTSGGSTDTQYF
TGTGCCAGCAGCCCGACTAGCGGGGGAAGCACAGATACGCAGTATTTT
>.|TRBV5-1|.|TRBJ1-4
CASSPVNREANEKLFF
TGCGCCAGCAGCCCAGTAAACAGGGAAGCCAATGAAAAACTGTTTTTT
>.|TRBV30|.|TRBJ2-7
CAWSVTGYEQYF
TGTGCCTGGAGTGTAACGGGATACGAGCAGTACTTC
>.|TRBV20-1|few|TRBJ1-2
CSAYSLYGYTF
TGCAGTGCCTACAGCCTCTATGGCTACACCTTC
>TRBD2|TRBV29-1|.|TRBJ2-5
CSVDPGGMETQYF
TGCAGCGTTGACCCGGGGGGAATGGAGACCCAGTACTTC
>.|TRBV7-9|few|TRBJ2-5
CASSLVTGQETQYF
TGTGCCAGCAGCTTAGTTACGGGGCAAGAGACCCAGTACTTC
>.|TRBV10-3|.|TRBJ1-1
CAISESAGNTEAFF
TGTGCCATCAGTGAGTCAGCGGGAAACACTGAAGCTTTCTTT
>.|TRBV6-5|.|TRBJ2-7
CASSYRVYPWYEQYF
TGTGCCAGCAGTTATCGGGTCTACCCATGGTACGAGCAGTACTTC
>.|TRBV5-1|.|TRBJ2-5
CASSDGQPEETQYF
TGCGCCAGCAGCGACGGACAGCCCGAAGAGACCCAGTACTTC
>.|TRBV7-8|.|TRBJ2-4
CASSLRSAIAKNIQYF
TGTGCCAGCAGCTTACGGTCCGCTATAGCCAAAAACATTCAGTACTTC
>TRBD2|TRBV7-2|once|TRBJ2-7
CASSLGGSGGPSYYEQYF
TGTGCCAGCAGCTTAGGTGGGTCGGGAGGGCCCTCGTACTACGAGCAGTACTTC
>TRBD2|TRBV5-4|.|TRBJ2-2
CASSPAVPSGSLNTGELFF
TGTGCCAGCAGCCCCGCAGTCCCTAGCGGGAGCCTAAACACCGGGGAGCTGTTTTTT
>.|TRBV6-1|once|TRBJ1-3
CASMLGGSGNTIYF
TGTGCCAGCATGCTGGGGGGCTCTGGAAACACCATATATTTT